The subject of this entry is one T cell receptor beta chain. The entry originates in a study of OX40 agonist ivuxolimab in advanced cancers. Study overall: People who had prior anti-PD-1, anti-PD-L1 or anti-CTLA-4 therapy could take part, and approximately 44% had some.

The CDR3 is 14 amino acids. Germline V gene data show CDR1 as SNHLY and CDR2 as FYNNEI. V dropped 0 bases and J dropped 0 bases, with 3 bases sitting between them. Repertoires were generated with immunoSEQ multiplex PCR, while TCRdb's copy carries only in-frame clones and drops some. Seen here are just over 60,000 clones, around 90% observed once, and the top ten hold 0.62%. Sequenced here: CD4+ or CD8+ T cells sorted from blood, sampled in a trial of the OX40 agonist ivuxolimab. The chain carries TRBV2 and TRBJ2-1; D gene ambiguous. This sequence originates from an adult with an advanced solid tumor such as melanoma, head and neck, liver or kidney cancer. CDR3 sequence: CASSEAGSYNEQFF. Written as DNA, the CDR3 is TGTGCCAGCAGTGAAGCGGGCTCCTACAATGAGCAGTTCTTC.